These 30 T cell receptor beta chains were all obtained from the same sample, sequenced in a study of blood T cell repertoires in COVID-19. Clones were sequenced by immunoSEQ multiplex PCR, and TCRdb holds only the in-frame ones, with some missing. The sample lists 250,000 or so clones; approximately 89% were seen once. The sequenced material came from peripheral blood. Every receptor here comes from a man aged 40-49 years with active or convalescent COVID-19.

The chain has TRBV7-3 and TRBJ2-2; 8 bases align to TRBD2. J was trimmed by 5 bases and V by 5 bases; bases with no gene match: 10. Per germline, CDR1 SGHTA and CDR2 FQGTGA. The CDR3 covers 16 residues. CDR3 sequence (DNA): TGTGCCAGCAGCCGCGGGGGGATAGGAAGGACCGGGGAGCTGTTTTTT. This gives the protein CASSRGGIGRTGELFF.

This clone has only one observation. This chain joins TRBV6-5 and TRBJ1-4, with D hard to call. V was shortened by 7 bases and J by 2 bases, with 8 bases between the two germline ends. This CDR3 spans 13 amino acids. Germline V lookup: CDR1 MNHEY, CDR2 SVGAGI. CDR3 DNA sequence: TGTGCCAGCAAATACGGGACTAATGAAAAACTGTTTTTT. Protein sequence: CASKYGTNEKLFF.

The chain combines TRBV5-8 with TRBJ1-2; D might be TRBD1 (6 bases). Trimming cost V 2 bases and J 4 bases, with 6 bases left between them. Germline assignment: CDR1 SGHTS and CDR2 YDEGEE. There are 12 residues in the CDR3. CDR3 loop: CASSFRGYGYTF. CDR3 nucleotides: TGTGCCAGCAGCTTCAGGGGCTATGGCTACACCTTC.

The chain combines TRBV30 with TRBJ2-7, with TRBD1 as a possible D gene (5 bases). V was cut by 3 bases and J by 0 bases, with 12 bases left in between. The CDR3 contains 14 residues. Looked up from germline, CDR1 is GTSNPN and CDR2 is SVGIG (reference sequence). The DNA of the CDR3 is TGTGCCTGGAGAAGGACACTTTCCTCCTACGAGCAGTACTTC. Amino acid sequence: CAWRRTLSSYEQYF.

The V and J genes are TRBV9 and TRBJ2-1, with 11 nucleotides matching TRBD2. CDR3 size: 17 residues. J gave up 3 bases and V 0 bases, and 5 bases lay outside the gene matches. Per the germline V gene, CDR1 is SGDLS and CDR2 is YYNGEE. The CDR3 is CASSVVSGGALYNEQFF. As DNA, the CDR3 is TGTGCCAGCAGCGTAGTTAGCGGGGGGGCCCTCTACAATGAGCAGTTCTTC.

The gene calls are TRBV5-8 and TRBJ2-5, with 7 bases fitting TRBD2. Germline V gene data show CDR1 as SGHTS and CDR2 as YDEGEE. The CDR3 loop spans 15 amino acids. Losses at the gene ends were 0 bases for V and 4 bases for J; bases not matched to a gene: 6. The CDR3 protein is CASSLAGIAGETQYF. In DNA, the CDR3 is TGTGCCAGCAGCTTGGCGGGGATAGCGGGAGAGACCCAGTACTTC.

The chain recombines TRBV11-2 with TRBJ2-1, with 9 bases fitting TRBD2. This CDR3 has 15 residues. Germline values: CDR1 SGHAT, CDR2 FQNNGV. Trimming cost V 4 bases and J 3 bases; bases outside gene matches: 4. In nucleotides, the CDR3 is TGTGCCAGCAGCTATAGCGGGAGTTACTACAATGAGCAGTTCTTC. It specifies CASSYSGSYYNEQFF.

The chain recombines TRBV21-1 with TRBJ2-7; the D call of TRBD2 is as the table states it, not checked on the DNA. TRBV21-1 is a known pseudogene. The CDR3 is made up of 20 amino acids. The CDR3 nucleotides read TGTGCCAGCAGCAAAGCGCTTTCGAGGGAGGTCATTATTCTATCCTACGAGCAGTACTTC. Its translation is CASSKALSREVIILSYEQYF.

This rearrangement joins TRBV27 to TRBJ2-3, with 8 positions matching TRBD2. V gave up 1 base and J gave up 4 bases; unmatched junction bases: 4. Germline-derived CDR1 and CDR2 are MNHEY and SMNVEV (reference sequence). This CDR3 is built from 15 residues. The CDR3 protein is CASSLYRGGPDTQYF. The CDR3 DNA follows: TGTGCCAGCAGTTTATATCGGGGGGGGCCAGATACGCAGTATTTT.

The chain is built from TRBV18 and TRBJ2-3; 7 bases are shared with TRBD1. V trimming: 3 bases; J trimming: 4 bases; junction bases outside the gene matches: 4. CDR3 size: 14 residues. Germline V gene lookup returns CDR1 KGHSH and CDR2 LQKENI. The CDR3 bases are TGTGCCAGCTCACCTCCGACAGGGCCAGATACGCAGTATTTT. This gives the protein CASSPPTGPDTQYF. Drawing the rest from reference TRBV18 and TRBJ2-3, the complete variable domain is NAGVMQNPRHLVRRRGQEARLRCSPMKGHSHVYWYRQLPEEGLKFMVYLQKENIIDESGMPKERFSAEFPKEGPSILRIQQVVRGDSAAYFCASSPPTGPDTQYFGPGTRLTVL.

The chain recombines TRBV6-5 with TRBJ2-7; D might be TRBD1 (6 bases). The germline V gene encodes CDR1 MNHEY and CDR2 SVGAGI. Trimming took 0 bases from V and 4 from J, leaving 13 bases between them. This CDR3 spans 15 amino acids. The CDR3 DNA reads as TGTGCCAGCAGTTACTCGACAGGCTTTAGATACGAGCAGTACTTC. Its protein is CASSYSTGFRYEQYF.

CDR3 coding DNA: TGCAGCGTAGCGAGCGGGAGCTACGAGCAGTACTTC. This sequence encodes CSVASGSYEQYF. The chain employs TRBV29-1 and TRBJ2-7; TRBD2 agrees at 8 bases. With 6 bases clipped from V and 3 bases from J, the junction kept 4 bases outside the gene matches. The germline V gene encodes CDR1 SQVTM and CDR2 ANQGSEA. The CDR3 is made up of 12 amino acids.

V usage is TRBV10-2 and J usage is TRBJ2-3; D may be TRBD2 (6 bases). Trimming removed 10 bases from V and 6 bases from J, with 23 bases in between. Germline-derived CDR1 and CDR2 are WSHSY and SAAADI. CDR3 size: 15 residues. The CDR3 sequence is CAMQAGTSRLDTQYF. The DNA for the CDR3 is TGCGCCATGCAAGCCGGGACTTCCCGCTTGGATACGCAGTATTTT.

V and J are TRBV7-2 and TRBJ1-6, with D hard to call. CDR1 is SGHTA and CDR2 is FQGNSA in the germline V gene. Between the trimmed V and J ends, which lost 1 base and 10 bases, there was a span of 8 bases. The CDR3 spans 13 residues. CDR3 DNA: TGTGCCAGCAGCTTAGAGTCAGGATCACCCCTCCACTTT. It codes for CASSLESGSPLHF.

The V and J genes are TRBV4-2 and TRBJ2-5; perhaps TRBD1 as D (6 bases). CDR1 and CDR2 (germline): LGHNA, YNFKEQ. With 0 bases removed from V and 1 base from J, the gap between germline ends came to 12 bases. The CDR3 sequence is 16 residues long. The CDR3: CASSQDGGTLQETQYF. CDR3 nucleotide sequence: TGTGCCAGCAGCCAAGATGGTGGGACACTCCAAGAGACCCAGTACTTC.

This CDR3 is CPQQRTGGGCTEAFF. The CDR3 DNA is TGTCCTCAGCAGCGTACAGGCGGGGGGTGCACTGAAGCTTTCTTT. The chain employs TRBV21-1 and TRBJ1-1. TRBV21-1 is a documented pseudogene. The CDR3 loop spans 15 amino acids.

The chain employs TRBV2 and TRBJ2-2; 7 positions match TRBD1. There are 14 residues in the CDR3. The junction had 10 bases not matched to a gene; V was cut back by 11 bases and J by 4 bases. Germline V gene sequence: CDR1 SNHLY, CDR2 FYNNEI. The CDR3 here is CASLGRTGTGELFF. For the CDR3, the DNA is TGTGCCTCCTTGGGGCGGACAGGCACCGGGGAGCTGTTTTTT.

The chain has TRBV2 and TRBJ2-5; the match to TRBD2 covers 7 bases. CDR3 length: 15 amino acids. With V trimmed by 6 bases and J by 5 bases, 12 bases remained unmatched. Germline CDR1 and CDR2: SNHLY and FYNNEI. In nucleotides, the CDR3 is TGTGCCAGCAGCCTAGGGCTAGCGGTCCGTGAGACCCAGTACTTC. Translation gives CASSLGLAVRETQYF.

The J gene is TRBJ2-7, the V gene TRBV9, with 11 bases lining up with TRBD1. The J segment lost 3 bases and the V segment lost 2 bases, leaving 10 bases of the junction unmatched. From germline, CDR1 is SGDLS and CDR2 YYNGEE. This CDR3 comprises 17 residues. Written as DNA, the CDR3 is TGTGCCAGCAGCGTTGGGACAGGGGGTTTCTCGGGCTACGAGCAGTACTTC. Protein product: CASSVGTGGFSGYEQYF.

This chain uses TRBV2 with TRBJ1-1; tentative D call: TRBD1 (6 bases). The germline CDR1 and CDR2 sequences are SNHLY and FYNNEI. The V and J ends lost 7 bases and 7 bases respectively, with 19 bases between them. The CDR3 spans 14 residues. The CDR3 is CASILTGGTLEAFF. The CDR3, as DNA: TGTGCCAGCATCTTGACAGGAGGAACCCTTGAAGCTTTCTTT.

This chain uses TRBV12-5 with TRBJ2-7; D call uncertain. Germline CDR1 is LGHNT and CDR2 is FRNRAP. CDR3 length equals 14 residues. V was trimmed by 1 base and J by 3 bases, leaving 10 bases between them. CDR3: CASGLDPTDYEQYF. For the CDR3, the DNA is TGTGCTAGTGGTTTGGACCCGACTGACTACGAGCAGTACTTC.

The chain is built from TRBV2 and TRBJ2-1; 10 positions agree with TRBD2. This CDR3 has 18 amino acids. Germline V gives CDR1 SNHLY, CDR2 FYNNEI. Trimming took 0 bases from V and 0 from J; bases not matched to a gene: 5. CDR3 loop: CASSEAPGLAYSYNEQFF. In DNA, the CDR3 is TGTGCCAGCAGTGAAGCGCCGGGACTAGCGTACTCCTACAATGAGCAGTTCTTC.

The gene calls are TRBV11-2 and TRBJ2-3; TRBD2 matches at 8 bases. Germline CDR1 and CDR2: SGHAT and FQNNGV. J was trimmed by 8 bases and V by 1 base; bases with no gene match: 5. This CDR3 spans 14 amino acids. DNA for the CDR3: TGTGCCAGCAGCTTAGCGGGGGGGCCGTCTACGCAGTATTTT. This encodes CASSLAGGPSTQYF.

This clone occurred once. The chain employs TRBV29-1 and TRBJ1-6; D unresolved. Trimming removed 4 bases at V and 7 bases at J, with 8 bases between. The V gene's germline CDR1 is SQVTM and CDR2 ANQGSEA. This CDR3 has 12 amino acids. In DNA form, the CDR3 reads TGCAGCGTTGGAGGGTCGAATTCACCCCTCCACTTT. Its translation is CSVGGSNSPLHF.

The chain combines TRBV11-1 with TRBJ1-2; D may be TRBD1 (5 bases). This CDR3 has 13 amino acids. The V gene's germline CDR1 is SGHAT and CDR2 FQDESV (reference sequence). V gave up 1 base and J gave up 4 bases, with 7 bases separating them. CDR3 in DNA: TGTGCCAGCAGCTTAGAACAGGCCTATGGCTACACCTTC. Protein sequence: CASSLEQAYGYTF. Filled out from reference TRBV11-1 and TRBJ1-2, the complete variable domain reads EAEVAQSPRYKITEKSQAVAFWCDPISGHATLYWYRQILGQGPELLVQFQDESVVDDSQLPKDRFSAERLKGVDSTLKIQPAELGDSAMYLCASSLEQAYGYTFGSGTRLTVV.

The chain carries TRBV30 and TRBJ2-5; unclear D gene. The V gene lost 7 bases and the J gene lost 5 bases, with 11 bases spanning the gap. Germline lookup yields CDR1 GTSNPN and CDR2 SVGIG (reference sequence). The CDR3 contains 11 residues. As DNA, the CDR3 is TGTGCCTCCGGAGCTTACGAGACCCAGTACTTC. It codes for CASGAYETQYF.

The CDR3 loop reads CASSPHRDNTDTQYF. In DNA form, the CDR3 reads TGTGCCAGCAGCCCGCACCGGGACAACACAGATACGCAGTATTTT. The rearrangement uses TRBV9 and TRBJ2-3; a possible D gene is TRBD1 (6 bases). CDR3 length equals 15 residues. Germline V lookup: CDR1 SGDLS, CDR2 YYNGEE. The V gene lost 4 bases and the J gene lost 2 bases, with 14 bases spanning the gap.

The chain is built from TRBV30 and TRBJ2-3; D is unresolved. Trimming took off 0 bases at V and 1 base at J, with 11 bases between the two ends. The CDR3 runs to 15 residues. Germline-derived CDR1 and CDR2 are GTSNPN and SVGIG (reference sequence). The CDR3 DNA sequence: TGTGCCTGGAGTGTACAACAGACCCGCACAGATACGCAGTATTTT. It codes for CAWSVQQTRTDTQYF.

This sequence joins TRBV5-1 and TRBJ1-3; D is unresolved. CDR1 is SGHRS, CDR2 YFSETQ, per germline. V lost 4 bases, J lost 0 bases, and 8 bases lay in between. There are 14 residues in the CDR3. The CDR3 sequence: CASSLQHSGNTIYF. CDR3 DNA: TGCGCCAGCAGCCTACAGCACTCTGGAAACACCATATATTTT.

The V gene is TRBV12-3 or TRBV12-4, the J gene TRBJ2-5; D possibly corresponds to TRBD2 (6 bases). There are 13 residues in the CDR3. V lost 5 bases and J lost 5, with 12 bases in between. The CDR3 loop reads CASSPPLAETQYF. DNA for the CDR3: TGTGCCAGCAGTCCCCCCCTAGCGGAGACCCAGTACTTC.